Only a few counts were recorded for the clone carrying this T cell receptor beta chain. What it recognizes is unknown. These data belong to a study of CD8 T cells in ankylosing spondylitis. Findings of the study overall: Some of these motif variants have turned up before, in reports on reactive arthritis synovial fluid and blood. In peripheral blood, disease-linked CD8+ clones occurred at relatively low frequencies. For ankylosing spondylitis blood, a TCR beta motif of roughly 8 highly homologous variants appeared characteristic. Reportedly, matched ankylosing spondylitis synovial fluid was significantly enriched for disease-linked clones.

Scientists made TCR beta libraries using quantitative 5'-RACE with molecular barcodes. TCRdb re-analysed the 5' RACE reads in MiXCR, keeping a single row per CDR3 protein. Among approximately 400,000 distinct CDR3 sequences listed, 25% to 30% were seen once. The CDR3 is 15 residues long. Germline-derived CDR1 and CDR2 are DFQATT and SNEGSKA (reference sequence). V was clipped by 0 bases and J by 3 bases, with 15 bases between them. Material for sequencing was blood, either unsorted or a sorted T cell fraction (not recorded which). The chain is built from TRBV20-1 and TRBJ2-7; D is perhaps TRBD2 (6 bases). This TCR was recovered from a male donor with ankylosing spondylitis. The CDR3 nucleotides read TGCAGTGCTAGAGATCGGGGGAGACTAGGCTACGAGCAGTACTTC. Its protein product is CSARDRGRLGYEQYF.